The table lists the clone carrying this T cell receptor beta chain with a count of one. Its antigen is undetermined. At one end the junction does not follow the germline gene, possibly because of a read error. The CDR3 covers 20 residues. Per germline, CDR1 PRHDT and CDR2 FYEKMQ (reference sequence). This sample is part of a study of shared clonotypes between healthy human individuals. Study results and caveats: Tissues were not sampled, only blood, and their repertoires likely differ. Among donors, sharing of clonotypes was expected to be affected by sequencing depth. Estimated richness was generally greater in naive than memory subsets.

The deep-level immunoSEQ assay was used. The repertoire was sequenced with immunoSEQ multiplex PCR; TCRdb's copy has only in-frame clones and lacks some. The data show roughly 2 million clones, more than 90% seen once. The sequenced material came from naive CD4+ T cells sorted from blood. Noted subset: CD45RA+ positively selected. The sequence came from a young man in good health. This chain links TRBV13 with TRBJ2-3; D possibly corresponds to TRBD2 (6 bases). The CDR3 DNA sequence: TGTGCCAGCAGCTCCCTAACGGCGGGGCGCAAAATCGGATCCACAGATACGCAATATTTT. It specifies CASSSLTAGRKIGSTDTQYF.